One sample yielded the 24 T cell receptor beta chains listed below, sequenced in a study of T cells in Graves' hyperthyroidism and ophthalmopathy. RNA transcripts gave rise to amplified TCR beta CDR3 regions. Initially, a first-round RT-PCR of the TCR CDR3 employed the HTBI primer set. TCRdb ran MiXCR on the multiplex PCR reads and lists one entry per CDR3 protein. The data contain fewer than 700,000 distinct CDR3 sequences, around 15% of them seen just once; the ten biggest clones take up 3% to 4.5%. Specimen: blood. The receptors originated from a woman aged 30 to 39 with Graves' hyperthyroidism.

This clonotype was picked up many times. The V and J genes are TRBV28 and TRBJ1-1; the D gene is possibly TRBD1 (6 bases). The germline V and J ends were trimmed by 2 bases and 6 bases, with 13 bases remaining between them. Germline loops: CDR1 MDHEN, CDR2 SYDVKM. This CDR3 has 14 amino acids. CDR3 protein: CASSLQGQYAEAFF. As DNA, the CDR3 is TGTGCCAGCAGTTTACAAGGACAGTACGCTGAAGCTTTCTTT.

Points on this clonotype: A much larger clone lies a single base off, so this may be a read error. V is TRBV20-1 and J is TRBJ2-1; TRBD2 agrees at 7 bases. The V and J ends lost 6 bases and 6 bases, in that order; junction bases with no gene match: 11. This CDR3 is 14 amino acids long. The germline V gene has CDR1 DFQATT and CDR2 SNEGSKA (reference sequence). The CDR3 loop is CSASSGLAVNEQFF. In DNA, the CDR3 is TGCAGTGCCTCTTCCGGGCTAGCGGTCAATGAGCAGTTCTTC.

The rearrangement uses TRBV10-3 and TRBJ1-5; no firm D call. From germline, CDR1 is ENHRY and CDR2 SYGVKD. Trimming removed 6 bases at V and 6 bases at J, with 12 bases between. The CDR3 runs to 13 residues. CDR3 sequence (DNA): TGTGCCATCAGCCTCAGCCAGGCTCAGCCCCAGCATTTT. Translated: CAISLSQAQPQHF.

This clonotype has ten or more counts. J is TRBJ2-7 and V is TRBV30; either TRBD1 or TRBD2 may fit D (5 bases each). The ends were cut back, 0 bases at V and 3 bases at J, with 9 bases in the middle. The CDR3 has 13 residues. The germline gives CDR1 GTSNPN, CDR2 SVGIG (reference sequence). The chain's CDR3 is CAWSVGTDYEQYF. DNA for the CDR3: TGTGCCTGGAGTGTAGGGACGGACTACGAGCAGTACTTC. Combining the CDR3 with reference TRBV30 and TRBJ2-7 gives the whole variable domain SQTIHQWPATLVQPVGSPLSLECTVEGTSNPNLYWYRQAAGRGLQLLFYSVGIGQISSEVPQNLSASRPQDRQFILSSKKLLLSDSGFYLCAWSVGTDYEQYFGPGTRLTVT.

This clonotype was seen many times. The V and J genes are TRBV5-1 and TRBJ2-3; D possibly uses TRBD1 or TRBD2 (7 bases each). Germline V CDR1 and CDR2: SGHRS, YFSETQ. Trimming took 7 bases from V and 1 from J, leaving 13 bases between them. The CDR3 sequence is 14 residues long. CDR3 amino acids: CASHRGGGTDTQYF. CDR3 bases: TGCGCCAGCCACAGGGGAGGGGGCACAGATACGCAGTATTTT. Drawing the rest from reference TRBV5-1 and TRBJ2-3, the complete variable domain is KAGVTQTPRYLIKTRGQQVTLSCSPISGHRSVSWYQQTPGQGLQFLFEYFSETQRNKGNFPGRFSGRQFSNSRSEMNVSTLELGDSALYLCASHRGGGTDTQYFGPGTRLTVL.

This clonotype has more than one count but fewer than ten. The rearrangement uses TRBV6-5 and TRBJ2-6; D might be TRBD1 or TRBD2, each matching 5 bases. Per germline, CDR1 MNHEY and CDR2 SVGAGI. This CDR3 has 16 amino acids. The germline V and J ends were trimmed by 0 bases and 2 bases, with 8 bases remaining between them. CDR3 residues: CASSYSRGAGANVLTF. CDR3 DNA: TGTGCCAGCAGTTACTCGAGAGGGGCTGGGGCCAACGTCCTGACTTTC.

The CDR3, as DNA: TGTGCCTGGAGTGAGGGGATAGGGATCCAGCCCCAGCATTTT. Translation: CAWSEGIGIQPQHF. The V call is TRBV30, the J call TRBJ1-5; weak D call: TRBD1 (5 bases). CDR1 GTSNPN and CDR2 SVGIG come from the germline V gene (reference sequence). The CDR3 length is 14 residues. Trimming cost V 1 base and J 7 bases, with 14 bases left between them.

This clonotype was counted at least ten times. The rearrangement links TRBV20-1 to TRBJ2-3; 11 nucleotides agree with TRBD2. V shed 1 base, J shed 2 bases, and the junction held 8 bases outside the gene matches. This CDR3 is built from 17 residues. Germline V gene lookup returns CDR1 DFQATT and CDR2 SNEGSKA (reference sequence). The chain's CDR3 is CSARGTASGRNTDTQYF. CDR3 nucleotides: TGCAGTGCTAGAGGAACGGCTAGCGGGAGGAACACAGATACGCAGTATTTT.

The sample holds many counts of this clonotype. J is TRBJ2-1 and V is TRBV11-3; unclear D gene. V lost 5 bases to trimming and J lost 5 bases, with 10 bases between them. CDR3 length equals 13 residues. The germline CDR1 and CDR2 sequences are SGHNT and YENEEA. The CDR3 sequence: CASSPTRNNEQFF. The CDR3 coding sequence is TGTGCCAGCAGCCCTACACGAAACAATGAGCAGTTCTTC. Using reference TRBV11-3 and TRBJ2-1 for the parts outside the CDR3, the full variable domain is EAGVVQSPRYKIIEKKQPVAFWCNPISGHNTLYWYLQNLGQGPELLIRYENEEAVDDSQLPKDRFSAERLKGVDSTLKIQPAELGDSAVYLCASSPTRNNEQFFGPGTRLTVL.

This clonotype appeared many times. V is TRBV6-4 and J is TRBJ2-3, with TRBD1 identical over 9 bases. Germline CDR1 reads MRHNA; CDR2 reads SNTAGT. V lost 4 bases and J lost 1; bases outside the gene matches: 0. The CDR3 is 14 amino acids. The CDR3 DNA reads as TGTGCCAGCAGTGGGACAGGGGGCACAGATACGCAGTATTTT. This encodes CASSGTGGTDTQYF.

The chain joins TRBV18 to TRBJ2-3, with 15 bases that match TRBD2. CDR3 length: 17 residues. Germline CDR1 and CDR2: KGHSH and LQKENI. Trimming took 2 bases from V and 7 from J; bases not matched to a gene: 7. The CDR3: CASSPRGLAGGRNTQYF. The CDR3 DNA reads TGTGCCAGCTCACCAAGGGGACTAGCGGGAGGTCGGAATACGCAGTATTTT.

The sample holds many counts of this clonotype. This chain links TRBV2 with TRBJ2-6; 9 bases are a match to TRBD1. The V segment lost 6 bases and the J segment 2 bases; nucleotides outside the gene matches: 11. The V gene's germline CDR1 is SNHLY and CDR2 FYNNEI. The length of the CDR3 is 18 residues. CDR3 nucleotides: TGTGCCAGCAGGCACAGAGGGACAGGGAGGGCTGGGGCCAACGTCCTGACTTTC. Translating gives CASRHRGTGRAGANVLTF.

The sample holds one count of this clonotype. A read error may be the cause here, since a much bigger clone is one base away. V is TRBV20-1 and J is TRBJ1-1; weak D call: TRBD1 (6 bases). Germline V gene lookup returns CDR1 DFQATT and CDR2 SNEGSKA (reference sequence). Trimming shortened V by 6 bases and J by 4 bases, and 15 bases separated the two germline ends. The length of the CDR3 is 13 residues. The CDR3 region has the DNA TGCAGTGCAAAAGGGGGAGGTAGCACTGAAGCTTTCTTT. Protein product: CSAKGGGSTEAFF.

The chain joins TRBV4-1 to TRBJ1-4; 7 bases are shared with TRBD1. CDR1 is MGHRA and CDR2 is YSYEKL in the germline V gene. V shed 3 bases, J shed 4 bases, and the junction held 8 bases outside the gene matches. This CDR3 region has 16 residues. The CDR3 loop is CASSQLLGTDNEKLFF. CDR3 DNA sequence: TGCGCCAGCAGCCAGTTACTCGGGACAGATAATGAAAAACTGTTTTTT.

This clonotype was found many times. The CDR3 reads CASSLASTDNEAFF. In DNA, the CDR3 is TGTGCCAGCAGCTTAGCCTCGACGGACAATGAAGCTTTCTTT. V and J are TRBV7-2 and TRBJ1-1, with D possibly matching TRBD1 (5 bases). Per germline, CDR1 SGHTA and CDR2 FQGNSA. CDR3 length equals 14 residues. Trimming cost V 0 bases and J 7 bases, with 12 bases left between them.

This chain uses TRBV7-9 with TRBJ2-1, with 7 bases that match TRBD1. Germline lookup yields CDR1 SEHNR and CDR2 FQNEAQ (reference sequence). The length of the CDR3 is 12 residues. V lost 6 bases and J lost 12; bases outside the gene matches: 8. In DNA, the CDR3 is TGTGCCAGCAGATTTACAGGGGATGGGCAGTTCTTC. This encodes CASRFTGDGQFF.

This clonotype was observed many times. The chain combines TRBV20-1 with TRBJ1-6; 8 nucleotides match TRBD1. Per germline, CDR1 DFQATT and CDR2 SNEGSKA (reference sequence). V lost 2 bases, J lost 9 bases, and 6 bases stayed unmatched. The CDR3 runs to 14 residues. The CDR3 is CSARQGAQTSPLHF. In nucleotides, the CDR3 is TGCAGTGCTAGACAGGGGGCGCAGACTTCACCCCTCCACTTT.

On this clonotype: This may arise from a read error, as a much more abundant clone is one base away. The chain links TRBV28 to TRBJ1-3; D unclear. V was trimmed by 4 bases and J by 0 bases, leaving 13 bases between them. The germline V gene has CDR1 MDHEN and CDR2 SYDVKM. This CDR3 comprises 16 residues. The CDR3 DNA reads as TGTGCCAGCAGTTCCCAGTCGGGCCTCTCTGGAAACACCATATATTTT. This translates into CASSSQSGLSGNTIYF.

This chain uses TRBV20-1 with TRBJ2-7, with no clear D. The germline gives CDR1 DFQATT, CDR2 SNEGSKA (reference sequence). This CDR3 has 12 residues. Trimming removed 3 bases at V and 6 bases at J, with 12 bases between. The CDR3 coding sequence is TGCAGTGCTAGTCACTTAGATTTCGAGCAGTACTTC. It encodes CSASHLDFEQYF.

This clonotype was observed many times. The chain carries TRBV6-2 or TRBV6-3 and TRBJ2-1; no clear D. The CDR3 contains 13 residues. Germline assignment: CDR1 MNHEY and CDR2 SVGEGT. V was clipped by 4 bases and J by 6 bases, with 10 bases between them. The CDR3 nucleotides read TGTGCCAGCAGTTTCATACGGGTCAATGAGCAGTTCTTC. Amino acids: CASSFIRVNEQFF.

The V and J genes are TRBV4-1 and TRBJ2-6, with D possibly matching TRBD2 (7 bases). The CDR3 consists of 18 residues. Deletions cut 4 bases from V and 0 bases from J, with 16 bases between. Germline V gene lookup returns CDR1 MGHRA and CDR2 YSYEKL. In nucleotides, the CDR3 is TGCGCCAGCAGCCCTCGGGGGGCCCTTAGCTCTGGGGCCAACGTCCTGACTTTC. Its protein product is CASSPRGALSSGANVLTF.

The chain couples TRBV4-1 to TRBJ2-3, with unresolved D. Trimming pared 1 base from V and 0 bases from J, leaving 8 bases between. This CDR3 has 15 amino acids. CDR1 MGHRA and CDR2 YSYEKL come from the germline V gene. CDR3 residues: CASSQVGSSTDTQYF. The CDR3 coding sequence is TGCGCCAGCAGCCAAGTTGGGTCAAGCACAGATACGCAGTATTTT.

This clonotype was found many times. The chain joins TRBV10-3 to TRBJ2-7, with 10 bases identical to TRBD1. Germline CDR1 is ENHRY and CDR2 is SYGVKD. The CDR3 sequence is 15 residues long. After removal of 3 bases from V and 6 bases from J, the junction contained 8 bases not matched to a gene. The CDR3 reads CAISDSLGTGAEQYF. CDR3 sequence (DNA): TGTGCCATCAGTGATTCCTTGGGGACAGGGGCCGAGCAGTACTTC.

The gene calls are TRBV11-1 and TRBJ2-3; TRBD2 aligns across 7 bases. The V gene's germline CDR1 is SGHAT and CDR2 FQDESV (reference sequence). The CDR3 has 15 residues. V shed 4 bases and J 2 bases; nucleotides not matched to a gene: 6. DNA for the CDR3: TGTGCCAGCAGCTCCCGGGAGGTACTCACAGATACGCAGTATTTT. It codes for CASSSREVLTDTQYF. Together with reference TRBV11-1 and TRBJ2-3, the CDR3 gives the full variable domain: EAEVAQSPRYKITEKSQAVAFWCDPISGHATLYWYRQILGQGPELLVQFQDESVVDDSQLPKDRFSAERLKGVDSTLKIQPAELGDSAMYLCASSSREVLTDTQYFGPGTRLTVL.